The 30 T cell receptor beta chains below were found in one sample sequenced in a study of control samples from healthy donors and cancer patients. Clones were read by immunoSEQ multiplex PCR, and TCRdb kept only the in-frame ones, dropping some. The sample lists about 120,000 clones; 85% to 90% were seen once. The specimen sequenced was blood. The receptors were sampled from a man younger than 45 in good health.

The V call is TRBV6-5, the J call TRBJ2-7; 7 bases line up with TRBD2. The trim removed 3 bases at V and 6 bases at J, leaving 5 bases unmatched. The CDR3 runs to 13 residues. From germline, CDR1 is MNHEY and CDR2 SVGAGI. CDR3 in DNA: TGTGCCAGCAGTTATCCGGGAGGCGCCGAGCAGTACTTC. Its protein product is CASSYPGGAEQYF.

A few counts support this clone. This chain connects TRBV6-5 to TRBJ1-2; 9 nucleotides match TRBD1. Per the germline V gene, CDR1 is MNHEY and CDR2 is SVGAGI. V was clipped by 8 bases and J by 1 base; unmatched bases: 8. This CDR3 has 15 amino acids. The CDR3 loop is CASHFGQGSNYGYTF. For the CDR3, the DNA is TGTGCCAGCCACTTTGGACAGGGGAGTAACTATGGCTACACCTTC.

This chain links TRBV11-3 with TRBJ1-2; a possible D gene is TRBD1 (5 bases). The CDR3 runs 12 residues. The germline gives CDR1 SGHNT, CDR2 YENEEA. V was trimmed by 4 bases and J by 8 bases, leaving 11 bases between them. In DNA form, the CDR3 reads TGTGCCAGCAGCTCATCAGGGTACGGCTACACCTTC. Translating it yields CASSSSGYGYTF.

The chain employs TRBV18 and TRBJ1-2; D not certain. The CDR3 has 13 amino acids. Trimming left V 0 bases short and J 5 bases short, with 7 bases between. Germline loops: CDR1 KGHSH, CDR2 LQKENI. The CDR3 loop reads CASSPPSRYGYTF. The CDR3 bases are TGTGCCAGCTCACCACCGTCGAGATATGGCTACACCTTC.

The chain joins TRBV24-1 to TRBJ2-1; the match to TRBD1 covers 10 bases. This CDR3 is 18 amino acids long. Germline CDR1 KGHDR, CDR2 SFDVKD. Germline trimming cut 1 base from V and 6 bases from J; bases unmatched to any gene: 11. The CDR3 sequence is CATSDFGGDRGGLNEQFF. CDR3 nucleotide sequence: TGTGCCACCAGTGATTTCGGAGGGGACAGGGGAGGCCTCAATGAGCAGTTCTTC.

This chain connects TRBV10-1 to TRBJ1-2; no clear D. CDR3 size: 13 residues. Trimming left V 0 bases short and J 7 bases short, with 9 bases between. Germline CDR1 is WNHNN and CDR2 is SYGVQD (reference sequence). Here the CDR3 reads CASSESKVGGYTF. Here the CDR3 DNA reads TGCGCCAGCAGTGAGTCGAAAGTCGGTGGCTACACCTTC.

This clone has just one count. The rearrangement links TRBV19 to TRBJ1-1, with TRBD1 identical over 8 bases. Per the germline V gene, CDR1 is LNHDA and CDR2 is SQIVND (reference sequence). The CDR3 covers 15 residues. Trimming at V came to 3 bases and at J to 5 bases, leaving 8 bases not matched to a gene. CDR3 sequence reads: CASSIRAGGLTEAFF. The DNA for the CDR3 is TGTGCCAGTAGTATTAGGGCAGGGGGCTTGACTGAAGCTTTCTTT.

The V call is TRBV4-2, the J call TRBJ2-2; D possibly corresponds to TRBD2 (5 bases). The germline V gene has CDR1 LGHNA and CDR2 YNFKEQ. Trimming took 4 bases from V and 9 from J, leaving 6 bases between them. The CDR3 sequence is 11 residues long. The CDR3 sequence: CASSLARELFF. The CDR3 DNA reads TGTGCCAGCAGCCTAGCGAGGGAGCTGTTTTTT.

The V and J genes are TRBV2 and TRBJ2-4; D call uncertain. Germline lookup yields CDR1 SNHLY and CDR2 FYNNEI. There are 17 residues in the CDR3. V was clipped by 1 base and J by 0 bases, with 13 bases between them. DNA for the CDR3: TGTGCCAGCAGTGAAGACCTAGGCCACTTAGCCAAAAACATTCAGTACTTC. Translated: CASSEDLGHLAKNIQYF.

This clone was detected a few times. Other nucleotide sequences in the sample specify the same CDR3. The chain has TRBV9 and TRBJ2-5, with 8 bases aligning to TRBD2. In germline, CDR1 is SGDLS, CDR2 YYNGEE. Germline trimming cut 3 bases from V and 5 bases from J; bases unmatched to any gene: 0. The CDR3 has 12 amino acids. CDR3 sequence reads: CASSASGETQYF. The DNA of the CDR3 is TGTGCCAGCAGCGCTAGCGGGGAGACCCAGTACTTC.

The genes are TRBV9 and TRBJ2-3, with D tentatively TRBD1 (5 bases). Germline V lookup: CDR1 SGDLS, CDR2 YYNGEE. V gave up 0 bases and J gave up 0 bases, with 11 bases separating them. The CDR3 spans 16 residues. The CDR3 DNA follows: TGTGCCAGCAGCGTAGATTGGGGCTCTAGCACAGATACGCAGTATTTT. Its translation: CASSVDWGSSTDTQYF.

V gene TRBV11-2 combines with J gene TRBJ1-6; TRBD1 aligns across 10 bases. CDR3 length equals 14 residues. The junction had 6 bases not matched to a gene; V was cut back by 6 bases and J by 10 bases. CDR1 is SGHAT and CDR2 is FQNNGV in the germline V gene. The CDR3 region is CASRQGTGDSPLHF. As DNA, the CDR3 is TGTGCCAGCAGACAAGGGACAGGGGACTCACCCCTCCACTTT.

V and J are TRBV19 and TRBJ1-5; D remains ambiguous. V gave up 7 bases and J gave up 3 bases, with 22 bases separating them. This CDR3 has 17 residues. Germline V gene data show CDR1 as LNHDA and CDR2 as SQIVND (reference sequence). CDR3 sequence: CASTTSGGPLDNQPQHF. CDR3 sequence (DNA): TGTGCCAGTACCACTAGCGGAGGCCCCCTAGACAATCAGCCCCAGCATTTT.

The V and J genes are TRBV5-1 and TRBJ2-5; D call uncertain. V was clipped by 2 bases and J by 3 bases, with 5 bases between them. Germline CDR1 reads SGHRS; CDR2 reads YFSETQ. This CDR3 has 12 residues. Here the CDR3 DNA reads TGCGCCAGCAGCTTAACGGAAGAGACCCAGTACTTC. This codes for CASSLTEETQYF.

The V call is TRBV6-1, the J call TRBJ1-4; 7 nucleotides line up with TRBD1. With 0 bases clipped from V and 8 bases from J, the junction kept 6 bases outside the gene matches. Germline V gene sequence: CDR1 MNHNS, CDR2 SASEGT. This CDR3 contains 15 residues. In DNA form, the CDR3 reads TGTGCCAGCAGTGAAGCGGGCAGGGGGGGGGAAAAACTGTTTTTT. Amino acid sequence: CASSEAGRGGEKLFF.

Concerning this clone itself: Distinct nucleotide sequences in the sample also encode this CDR3. The rearrangement uses TRBV12-3 or TRBV12-4 and TRBJ1-5, with D maybe TRBD1 (5 bases). This CDR3 spans 13 amino acids. V was shortened by 2 bases and J by 4 bases, with 6 bases between the two germline ends. CDR3 protein: CASSLRGNQPQHF. Written as DNA, the CDR3 is TGTGCCAGCAGTTTAAGGGGAAATCAGCCCCAGCATTTT.

This clone appeared a single time. This chain joins TRBV4-1 and TRBJ1-4; D not resolved. The CDR3 is 17 amino acids. Germline V lookup: CDR1 MGHRA, CDR2 YSYEKL. Trimming took 1 base from V and 0 from J, leaving 12 bases between them. CDR3 coding DNA: TGCGCCAGCAGCCAAGCGTACGGGCTCGCAACTAATGAAAAACTGTTTTTT. Protein: CASSQAYGLATNEKLFF.

The chain carries TRBV6-6 and TRBJ1-1, with D perhaps TRBD1 (6 bases). V gave up 6 bases and J gave up 6 bases, with 11 bases separating them. Germline assignment: CDR1 MNHNY and CDR2 SVGAGI (reference sequence). The CDR3 runs to 12 residues. This CDR3 reads CASSPGAAEAFF. In DNA form, the CDR3 reads TGTGCCAGCAGCCCGGGGGCTGCTGAAGCTTTCTTT.

V usage is TRBV5-1 and J usage is TRBJ2-1, with 10 bases lining up with TRBD1. Germline V gene lookup returns CDR1 SGHRS and CDR2 YFSETQ. Trimming at V came to 7 bases and at J to 9 bases, leaving 10 bases not matched to a gene. CDR3 length equals 14 residues. The CDR3, as DNA: TGCGCCAGCGGAGACAGGGGGCAAGGAGGTGAGCAGTTCTTC. Protein: CASGDRGQGGEQFF.

This chain joins TRBV5-8 and TRBJ2-3; no reliable D call. The germline V gene encodes CDR1 SGHTS and CDR2 YDEGEE. The CDR3 loop spans 14 amino acids. Deletions cut 5 bases from V and 3 bases from J, with 13 bases between. The CDR3 nucleotides are TGTGCCAGCAGAAGCCGGCTATCAACAGATACGCAGTATTTT. Amino acid sequence: CASRSRLSTDTQYF. The whole variable domain, filled in from reference TRBV5-8 and TRBJ2-3, reads EAGVTQSPTHLIKTRGQQATLRCSPISGHTSVYWYQQALGLGLQFLLWYDEGEERNRGNFPPRFSGRQFPNYSSELNVNALELEDSALYLCASRSRLSTDTQYFGPGTRLTVL.

This clone was observed a few times. The chain has TRBV11-1 and TRBJ2-3; D remains unclear. This CDR3 is built from 16 residues. The V gene lost 2 bases and the J gene lost 2 bases, with 14 bases spanning the gap. Germline V lookup: CDR1 SGHAT, CDR2 FQDESV (reference sequence). CDR3 nucleotide sequence: TGTGCCAGCAGCTTACGTCTTTCCCTCCTCACAGATACGCAGTATTTT. Translation gives CASSLRLSLLTDTQYF.

CDR3 amino acids: CASGLGAGVATEAFF. The DNA of the CDR3 is TGTGCTAGTGGTTTGGGGGCGGGGGTTGCGACTGAAGCTTTCTTT. The genes are TRBV12-5 and TRBJ1-1; possibly TRBD1 for D (5 bases). The germline V gene encodes CDR1 LGHNT and CDR2 FRNRAP. The V gene lost 1 base and the J gene lost 5 bases, with 14 bases spanning the gap. The CDR3 loop spans 15 amino acids.

This chain uses TRBV6-1 with TRBJ2-5, with a tentative D call TRBD2 (6 bases). The CDR3 totals 14 residues. V lost 1 base and J 3 bases, leaving 9 bases between the germline ends. Germline V gives CDR1 MNHNS, CDR2 SASEGT. DNA for the CDR3: TGTGCCAGCAGTGAAGGGAGACTAGAAGAGACCCAGTACTTC. Its protein product is CASSEGRLEETQYF.

The V gene is TRBV11-2, the J gene TRBJ2-5; 7 positions agree with TRBD1. Germline assignment: CDR1 SGHAT and CDR2 FQNNGV. The J segment lost 12 bases and the V segment lost 5 bases, leaving 9 bases of the junction unmatched. CDR3 length: 12 residues. The CDR3 is CASSQTGAWEYF. The CDR3 region has the DNA TGTGCCAGCAGCCAAACAGGGGCATGGGAGTACTTC.

V and J are TRBV2 and TRBJ2-3, with D perhaps TRBD1 (5 bases). The CDR3 is 14 amino acids. Deletions cut 5 bases from V and 5 bases from J, with 14 bases between. Germline V lookup: CDR1 SNHLY, CDR2 FYNNEI. The CDR3 loop is CASSLQGLGDTQYF. DNA for the CDR3: TGTGCCAGCAGTTTGCAGGGATTGGGAGATACGCAGTATTTT.

The rearrangement uses TRBV7-9 and TRBJ1-2; no clear D. Trimming cost V 3 bases and J 11 bases, with 10 bases left between them. The CDR3 covers 11 residues. Germline V gene data show CDR1 as SEHNR and CDR2 as FQNEAQ (reference sequence). CDR3 amino acids: CASSLEGRYTF. In nucleotides, the CDR3 is TGTGCCAGCAGCTTGGAGGGTCGGTACACCTTC.

The V and J genes are TRBV9 and TRBJ2-1; 9 bases map to TRBD1. With 3 bases clipped from V and 7 bases from J, the junction kept 8 bases outside the gene matches. The CDR3 covers 15 residues. Germline CDR1 reads SGDLS; CDR2 reads YYNGEE. The CDR3 DNA follows: TGTGCCAGCAGCGCCGCCGGACAGGGGACAAATGAGCAGTTCTTC. The encoded protein is CASSAAGQGTNEQFF.

The rearrangement uses TRBV18 and TRBJ1-1, with 7 bases lining up with TRBD1. The CDR3 spans 16 residues. From germline, CDR1 is KGHSH and CDR2 LQKENI. Trimming removed 3 bases from V and 1 base from J; junction bases left unmatched: 8. CDR3 coding DNA: TGTGCCAGCTCACCGCAGGGGGGGGAAGGGAACACTGAAGCTTTCTTT. Protein: CASSPQGGEGNTEAFF. Looking up the rest from reference TRBV18 and TRBJ1-1 gives the full variable domain: NAGVMQNPRHLVRRRGQEARLRCSPMKGHSHVYWYRQLPEEGLKFMVYLQKENIIDESGMPKERFSAEFPKEGPSILRIQQVVRGDSAAYFCASSPQGGEGNTEAFFGQGTRLTVV.

The rearrangement joins TRBV30 to TRBJ2-7, with D perhaps TRBD2 (5 bases). The CDR3 loop spans 12 amino acids. Germline CDR1 reads GTSNPN; CDR2 reads SVGIG (reference sequence). V was trimmed by 1 base and J by 3 bases, leaving 7 bases between them. The CDR3 DNA is TGTGCCTGGAGTGACGGGGTCTACGAGCAGTACTTC. As protein: CAWSDGVYEQYF.

The chain has TRBV5-1 and TRBJ1-1; D is undetermined. The CDR3 sequence is 14 residues long. Trimming cost V 0 bases and J 1 base, with 7 bases left between them. Per the germline V gene, CDR1 is SGHRS and CDR2 is YFSETQ. In DNA, the CDR3 is TGCGCCAGCAGCTTGGGACCGGCGAACACTGAAGCTTTCTTT. Translating it yields CASSLGPANTEAFF.